This T cell receptor beta chain was retrieved from a study of blood T cell repertoires in COVID-19. Study at large: The United States, Italy and Spain supplied acute and convalescent COVID-19 samples.

V was pared by 7 bases and J by 5 bases, with 8 bases of the junction left unmatched. Per germline, CDR1 SQVTM and CDR2 ANQGSEA. The CDR3 runs to 13 residues. Assay: immunoSEQ multiplex PCR; the TCRdb copy retains only in-frame clones and omits some. Of approximately 61,000 clones listed, about 90% were seen once; the top ten hold around 18%. This chain connects TRBV29-1 to TRBJ1-1; TRBD1 agrees at 9 bases. The sequence was collected from a woman older than 75 with active COVID-19. Material for sequencing was peripheral blood. This CDR3 is CSAGDREGTEAFF. The CDR3 DNA reads TGCAGCGCGGGGGACAGGGAGGGGACTGAAGCTTTCTTT.